Sequencing of this TCR beta chain was carried out in a study of blood T cells in healthy people across ages. Study-level points and caveats: Estimates drawn from one million T cells were deemed to understate diversity.

Primed by a sample-barcoded 5' primer and a J-beta primer mix, a second PCR proceeded for about 7 to 11 cycles. TCRdb re-derived calls from the 5' RACE reads in MiXCR, one entry per CDR3 protein. Seen here are around 800,000 distinct CDR3 sequences, roughly 46% observed once, and the top ten hold 15% to 20%. V dropped 9 bases and J dropped 12; count of bases not matched to a gene: 15. Germline lookup yields CDR1 MDHEN and CDR2 SYDVKM. The CDR3 runs 14 residues. As to this clonotype: As yet, its antigen is unknown.

V usage is TRBV28 and J usage is TRBJ2-1; 9 positions agree with TRBD2. The TCR originated in a man older than 75 in good health. Sequencing was done on a sample of blood. The CDR3 DNA reads TGTGCCAGTCGCCTGACTAGCGGTTTTAGTGCGCAGTTCTTC. Encoded protein: CASRLTSGFSAQFF.